A single sample gave rise to the 30 T cell receptor beta chains below, sequenced in a study of HIV-infected patients and healthy controls. cDNA was made from about 500 ng RNA using alpha and beta constant primers. Separate chain-specific third strand synthesis with multiplexing indices produced the alpha and beta libraries. A single record per CDR3 protein comes from TCRdb applying MiXCR to the 5' RACE reads. In the table there are about 6,600 distinct CDR3 sequences, about 8.6% of which are singletons. Follow-up blood was drawn about 14 weeks, roughly three months, after antiretroviral therapy began. The repertoire came from unfractionated whole blood and reflected all unsorted peripheral T cells. The sequencing here drew on blood, taken during antiretroviral therapy. The receptor set was obtained from an adult with HIV infection.

This clonotype was found many times. V and J are TRBV6-2 or TRBV6-3 and TRBJ2-7, with a tentative D call TRBD2 (6 bases). The CDR3 spans 21 residues. The V end was cut by 0 bases, the J end by 0 bases, with 27 bases between. Germline values: CDR1 MNHEY, CDR2 SVGEGT. This CDR3 is CASSYSTTGGPSRGYSYEQYF. The DNA of the CDR3 is TGTGCCAGCAGTTACTCGACAACTGGGGGACCCTCGCGGGGATACTCCTACGAGCAGTACTTC.

Ten or more counts support this clonotype. This chain links TRBV10-3 with TRBJ1-2, with D perhaps matching TRBD1 (6 bases). V shed 0 bases and J shed 6 bases, with 8 bases lying between them. CDR3 length equals 13 residues. Germline V CDR1 and CDR2: ENHRY, SYGVKD. The CDR3 nucleotides read TGTGCCATCAGTGAGTCGAGGGGGGATGGCTACACCTTC. This gives the protein CAISESRGDGYTF.

This clonotype was seen repeatedly, ten times or more. CDR3 nucleotide sequence: TGTGCCAGCAGTCCAGGGGACAACCAAGAGACCCAGTACTTC. Protein sequence: CASSPGDNQETQYF. The chain uses TRBV12-3 or TRBV12-4 and TRBJ2-5; tentatively, D is TRBD1 (6 bases). This CDR3 region has 14 residues. Trimming removed 5 bases from V and 0 bases from J, with 10 bases in between.

This clonotype was recorded many times. V and J are TRBV19 and TRBJ1-6; D may be TRBD1 (6 bases). This CDR3 region has 15 residues. V lost 4 bases to trimming and J lost 8 bases, with 15 bases between them. The V gene's germline CDR1 is LNHDA and CDR2 SQIVND (reference sequence). CDR3 region: CASSTGDINDSPLHF. The CDR3 bases are TGTGCCAGTAGTACCGGGGACATAAACGATTCACCCCTCCACTTT.

Relative to its sample, this clonotype is medium-sized. This chain connects TRBV3-1 to TRBJ2-7, with 7 bases identical to TRBD2. CDR1 and CDR2 from the germline V gene are LGHDT and YNNKEL (reference sequence). The CDR3 is 14 residues long. Unmatched junction bases numbered 9, after V lost 3 bases and J lost 7 bases. Here the CDR3 DNA reads TGTGCCAGCAGCCACGGCGTACCGGGACTAGAGCAGTACTTC. Translation: CASSHGVPGLEQYF.

This chain uses TRBV7-2 with TRBJ1-2; 7 nucleotides align to TRBD1. Germline trimming cut 5 bases from V and 5 bases from J; bases unmatched to any gene: 8. The CDR3 loop spans 14 amino acids. Per germline, CDR1 SGHTA and CDR2 FQGNSA. In DNA form, the CDR3 reads TGTGCCAGCAGCCGGGGGACAGCGAGATATGGCTACACCTTC. It encodes CASSRGTARYGYTF.

There are many counts of this clonotype. The rearrangement joins TRBV7-8 to TRBJ2-2, with 7 bases identical to TRBD1. V lost 10 bases to trimming and J lost 3 bases; unmatched junction nucleotides: 5. The CDR3 is 13 residues long. Germline V gene data show CDR1 as SGHVS and CDR2 as FQNEAQ. The CDR3, as DNA: TGTGCCACTCAGGGGGAGTACACCGGGGAGCTGTTTTTT. Translated: CATQGEYTGELFF.

This clonotype was seen only a few times. The gene calls are TRBV6-2 or TRBV6-3 and TRBJ2-7; D call uncertain. Trimming cost V 6 bases and J 3 bases, with 15 bases left between them. Germline assignment: CDR1 MNHEY and CDR2 SVGEGT. This CDR3 is 14 amino acids long. The CDR3 protein is CASRLTSGNYEQYF. CDR3 nucleotide sequence: TGTGCCAGCAGGTTAACCAGTGGAAACTACGAGCAGTACTTC.

In its sample, this clonotype is medium-sized. The J gene is TRBJ2-3, the V gene TRBV28; 9 positions match TRBD1. J was trimmed by 3 bases and V by 4 bases; bases with no gene match: 5. The germline gives CDR1 MDHEN, CDR2 SYDVKM. CDR3 length: 15 residues. CDR3 coding DNA: TGTGCCAGCAGTTCTCGACAGGGGGTGACAGATACGCAGTATTTT. Its protein is CASSSRQGVTDTQYF.

By sample fraction, this clonotype is medium-sized. This sequence joins TRBV4-1 and TRBJ1-2; D is unclear. This CDR3 has 15 amino acids. The V end lost 0 bases, the J end lost 2 bases, and 10 bases lay between the germline ends. Germline lookup yields CDR1 MGHRA and CDR2 YSYEKL. CDR3 protein: CASSQETGLNYGYTF. CDR3 sequence (DNA): TGCGCCAGCAGCCAAGAGACCGGGCTCAACTATGGCTACACCTTC.

This clonotype has only a few counts. This chain links TRBV2 with TRBJ2-2; tentatively, D is TRBD2 (5 bases). CDR1 is SNHLY and CDR2 is FYNNEI in the germline V gene. The CDR3 contains 12 residues. V was clipped by 7 bases and J by 7 bases, with 10 bases between them. CDR3 sequence: CASKGDGGELFF. Written as DNA, the CDR3 is TGTGCCAGCAAGGGAGACGGCGGGGAGCTGTTTTTT. The full variable domain, with the rest looked up from reference TRBV2 and TRBJ2-2, is EPEVTQTPSHQVTQMGQEVILRCVPISNHLYFYWYRQILGQKVEFLVSFYNNEISEKSEIFDDQFSVERPDGSNFTLKIRSTKLEDSAMYFCASKGDGGELFFGEGSRLTVL.

By frequency in the sample, this clonotype is medium-sized. V gene TRBV5-1 combines with J gene TRBJ1-1; TRBD1 is a possible D gene (6 bases). This CDR3 has 12 residues. Trimming shortened V by 4 bases and J by 4 bases, and 8 bases separated the two germline ends. The germline V gene has CDR1 SGHRS and CDR2 YFSETQ. Here the CDR3 DNA reads TGCGCCAGCAGCCCGGGGGCCACTGAAGCTTTCTTT. Translation gives CASSPGATEAFF.

This clonotype is labeled medium-sized (0.01 to 0.1%). This rearrangement joins TRBV7-9 to TRBJ1-1; weak D call: TRBD1 (5 bases). The CDR3 extends over 14 amino acids. Trimming left V 2 bases short and J 3 bases short, with 10 bases between. Germline loops: CDR1 SEHNR, CDR2 FQNEAQ (reference sequence). The DNA of the CDR3 is TGTGCCAGCAGCTTAATCAGGGTAGACACTGAAGCTTTCTTT. This gives the protein CASSLIRVDTEAFF. Complete variable domain (other parts from reference TRBV7-9 and TRBJ1-1): DTGVSQNPRHKITKRGQNVTFRCDPISEHNRLYWYRQTLGQGPEFLTYFQNEAQLEKSRLLSDRFSAERPKGSFSTLEIQRTEQGDSAMYLCASSLIRVDTEAFFGQGTRLTVV.

This clonotype was observed at least ten times. The V call is TRBV7-3, the J call TRBJ1-1; D is ambiguous. In germline, CDR1 is SGHTA, CDR2 FQGTGA. Trimming cost V 2 bases and J 3 bases, with 13 bases left between them. The length of the CDR3 is 15 residues. CDR3 in amino acids: CASSLLGLGHTEAFF. CDR3 in DNA: TGTGCCAGCAGCTTACTCGGCCTTGGTCACACTGAAGCTTTCTTT. Based on the CDR3 plus reference TRBV7-3 and TRBJ1-1, the full variable domain is GAGVSQTPSNKVTEKGKYVELRCDPISGHTALYWYRQSLGQGPEFLIYFQGTGAADDSGLPNDRFFAVRPEGSVSTLKIQRTERGDSAVYLCASSLLGLGHTEAFFGQGTRLTVV.

This clonotype is classed as medium-sized. The chain carries TRBV20-1 and TRBJ2-5; no clear D. The CDR3 contains 14 residues. Looked up from germline, CDR1 is DFQATT and CDR2 is SNEGSKA (reference sequence). Trimming stripped 5 bases from V and 4 bases from J, with 17 bases between. The CDR3 spells CSAVRTTTSETQYF. In nucleotides, the CDR3 is TGCAGTGCTGTTCGGACGACCACCTCAGAGACCCAGTACTTC.

This clonotype is medium-sized within its sample. V usage is TRBV12-3 or TRBV12-4 and J usage is TRBJ1-2, with D possibly TRBD1 on 5 matching bases. Trimming left V 6 bases short and J 4 bases short, with 18 bases between. The CDR3 extends over 15 amino acids. The CDR3 reads CASSGRGWVAYGYTF. The CDR3 DNA reads TGTGCCAGCAGCGGGAGGGGATGGGTTGCCTATGGCTACACCTTC.

This clonotype is judged medium-sized. The rearrangement uses TRBV12-3 or TRBV12-4 and TRBJ1-1, with D maybe TRBD1 (6 bases). CDR3 length equals 14 residues. V was cut by 5 bases and J by 1 base, with 11 bases left in between. The CDR3 DNA follows: TGTGCCAGCAGTCCCCTGACAGGGAACACTGAAGCTTTCTTT. Encoded protein: CASSPLTGNTEAFF.

By sample fraction, this clonotype is medium-sized. V and J are TRBV5-1 and TRBJ2-1; 13 bases align to TRBD2. V gave up 3 bases and J gave up 5 bases; unmatched junction bases: 2. Germline V gene sequence: CDR1 SGHRS, CDR2 YFSETQ. The CDR3 covers 15 residues. CDR3 protein: CASSSGTSGNNEQFF. In DNA, the CDR3 is TGCGCCAGCAGCTCCGGGACTAGCGGGAACAATGAGCAGTTCTTC. The whole variable domain, filled in from reference TRBV5-1 and TRBJ2-1, reads KAGVTQTPRYLIKTRGQQVTLSCSPISGHRSVSWYQQTPGQGLQFLFEYFSETQRNKGNFPGRFSGRQFSNSRSEMNVSTLELGDSALYLCASSSGTSGNNEQFFGPGTRLTVL.

This clonotype is medium-sized. This chain links TRBV28 with TRBJ1-3; D unclear. The V and J ends lost 5 bases and 0 bases respectively, with 14 bases between them. The CDR3 covers 16 residues. The germline V gene encodes CDR1 MDHEN and CDR2 SYDVKM. The CDR3 nucleotides read TGTGCCAGCAGTGGGTTTGGCCGCCCCTCTGGAAACACCATATATTTT. This codes for CASSGFGRPSGNTIYF.

By proportion, this clonotype is large (0.1 to 1%). This rearrangement joins TRBV28 to TRBJ2-3, with D unclear. V lost 3 bases, J lost 4 bases, and 5 bases lay in between. The CDR3 has 12 amino acids. Germline V gene data show CDR1 as MDHEN and CDR2 as SYDVKM. For the CDR3, the DNA is TGTGCCAGCAGTTTTGGGGCAGATACGCAGTATTTT. It encodes CASSFGADTQYF.

CDR3 nucleotides: TGTGCCAGCAGCTTGGCAGGGTCGGGAGCTGAAGCTTTCTTT. It translates to CASSLAGSGAEAFF. The V gene is TRBV5-6, the J gene TRBJ1-1; a weak D match, TRBD1 (5 bases). Trimming took off 0 bases at V and 6 bases at J, with 12 bases between the two ends. This CDR3 spans 14 amino acids. The V gene's germline CDR1 is SGHDT and CDR2 YYEEEE.

The V gene is TRBV15, the J gene TRBJ2-2; D uncertain. V was shortened by 7 bases and J by 3 bases, with 18 bases between the two germline ends. Germline CDR1 is LNHNV and CDR2 is YYDKDF (reference sequence). This CDR3 has 16 amino acids. CDR3 loop: CATTRYGTADTGELFF. CDR3 DNA: TGTGCCACCACCCGTTACGGAACAGCCGACACCGGGGAGCTGTTTTTT.

By share of the sample, this clonotype is medium-sized. The J gene is TRBJ2-5, the V gene TRBV6-6, with 8 bases matching TRBD1. Trimming removed 8 bases from V and 5 bases from J; junction bases left unmatched: 4. The germline V gene has CDR1 MNHNY and CDR2 SVGAGI (reference sequence). The CDR3 extends over 12 amino acids. CDR3 amino acids: CASGTGFETQYF. The CDR3 nucleotides read TGTGCCAGCGGGACAGGCTTTGAGACCCAGTACTTC.

This clonotype was detected many times. This chain links TRBV24-1 with TRBJ2-5; D may be TRBD2 (5 bases). The V end lost 3 bases, the J end lost 3 bases, and 10 bases lay between the germline ends. CDR1 and CDR2 from the germline V gene are KGHDR and SFDVKD. The CDR3 sequence is 14 residues long. In DNA form, the CDR3 reads TGTGCCACCAGTGATATCCGGGAAGAAGAGACCCAGTACTTC. It encodes CATSDIREEETQYF.

This clonotype ranks as medium-sized (0.01 to 0.1%). The gene calls are TRBV20-1 and TRBJ2-1; D gene unclear. This CDR3 has 15 amino acids. V lost 4 bases to trimming and J lost 0 bases, with 13 bases between them. CDR1 and CDR2 (germline): DFQATT, SNEGSKA (reference sequence). The CDR3: CSATPDSRSYNEQFF. In nucleotides, the CDR3 is TGCAGTGCTACTCCAGATAGCCGCTCCTACAATGAGCAGTTCTTC.

This clonotype is judged medium-sized. The chain combines TRBV20-1 with TRBJ1-5; TRBD1 matches at 9 bases. CDR1 and CDR2 (germline): DFQATT, SNEGSKA (reference sequence). V lost 3 bases, J lost 6 bases, and 3 bases stayed unmatched. The CDR3 contains 13 residues. The CDR3 is CSARDRGSQPQHF. In DNA, the CDR3 is TGCAGTGCTAGGGACAGGGGAAGTCAGCCCCAGCATTTT.

This clonotype appeared once. V and J are TRBV20-1 and TRBJ1-2, with TRBD1 as a possible D gene (6 bases). Germline-derived CDR1 and CDR2 are DFQATT and SNEGSKA (reference sequence). V was trimmed by 0 bases and J by 3 bases, leaving 11 bases between them. The length of the CDR3 is 14 residues. The CDR3 DNA sequence: TGCAGTGCTAGAGATCAGGGGATGGACTATGGCTACACCTTC. Its protein is CSARDQGMDYGYTF.

This clonotype counts as medium-sized. This rearrangement joins TRBV7-9 to TRBJ2-1, with D unclear. Germline lookup yields CDR1 SEHNR and CDR2 FQNEAQ (reference sequence). The CDR3 is 15 residues long. V lost 5 bases to trimming and J lost 0 bases, with 11 bases between them. The CDR3 sequence: CASSPSLSSYNEQFF. The DNA of the CDR3 is TGTGCCAGCAGCCCCTCCTTGAGCTCCTACAATGAGCAGTTCTTC. Supplemented by reference TRBV7-9 and TRBJ2-1, the full variable domain reads DTGVSQNPRHKITKRGQNVTFRCDPISEHNRLYWYRQTLGQGPEFLTYFQNEAQLEKSRLLSDRFSAERPKGSFSTLEIQRTEQGDSAMYLCASSPSLSSYNEQFFGPGTRLTVL.

This clonotype qualifies as medium-sized. The chain joins TRBV7-9 to TRBJ2-1; D might be TRBD1 (5 bases). The CDR3 extends over 14 amino acids. The germline CDR1 and CDR2 sequences are SEHNR and FQNEAQ (reference sequence). V was shortened by 2 bases and J by 3 bases, with 8 bases between the two germline ends. CDR3 loop: CASSLSTDYNEQFF. CDR3 DNA: TGTGCCAGCAGCTTATCGACAGACTACAATGAGCAGTTCTTC.

This clonotype is judged medium-sized. This chain connects TRBV4-1 to TRBJ1-4; D is unresolved. The CDR3 length is 17 residues. CDR1 MGHRA and CDR2 YSYEKL come from the germline V gene. V dropped 2 bases and J dropped 6 bases, with 19 bases sitting between them. Written as DNA, the CDR3 is TGCGCCAGCAGCCAATCGAATATGGGTTTTGGGTATGAAAAACTGTTTTTT. Its protein is CASSQSNMGFGYEKLFF.